This T cell receptor (beta chain) came from a study of cytomegalovirus exposure and HLA in healthy donors. Overall study results and limits: The study put 150 to 200 TCR beta chains on its list as cytomegalovirus-associated.

As to this clone: Its antigen is unidentified.

PCR was performed using 60 Vbeta and 13 Jbeta primers. Using immunoSEQ multiplex PCR, the repertoire was profiled, and TCRdb retains in-frame clones only, with some absent. The table lists around 190,000 clones, 80% to 90% of them singletons. The CDR3 runs to 13 residues. V was cut by 1 base and J by 4 bases, with 7 bases left in between. CDR1 and CDR2 (germline): SGHVS, FNYEAQ. The chain uses TRBV7-6 and TRBJ1-2, with D possibly being TRBD1 (5 bases). Sequencing was done on a sample of PBMCs. The sequence was collected from a girl under 10 years old in good health and CMV-seropositive. CDR3 protein: CASSLGTSYGYTF. The CDR3 DNA is TGTGCCAGCAGCTTAGGGACATCCTATGGCTACACCTTC.